Included here is one T cell receptor (beta chain) sequence, with context. Its antigen is unidentified. This sample is drawn from a study of CD8 T cells in Susac syndrome. Points from the study as a whole: Individuals included in the TCR sequencing and HLA analysis were acknowledged by the study to be relatively few in number.

This CDR3 comprises 12 residues. Trimming took off 1 base at V and 9 bases at J, with 6 bases between the two ends. Germline loops: CDR1 SNHLY, CDR2 FYNNEI. Sequencing targeted TCR beta in T cells from blood (CD8+ and CD4+). Bulk CD8+ and CD4+ cells came from magnetic negative isolation; CD8+ TEMRA by FACS. An amount of RNA that ranged from roughly 0.45 to 1 ug was reverse transcribed with random hexamers. The amplification used immunoSEQ multiplex PCR on TCR beta CDR3; it spanned 54 Vbeta and 13 Jbeta. TCRdb re-called the immunoSEQ multiplex PCR reads through MiXCR, storing one row per CDR3 protein. The repertoire includes about 160,000 distinct CDR3 sequences, 90% to 95% of them detected once, and just over 0.13% sits in the top ten.

The sequence came from a human donor in good health. The J gene is TRBJ2-2, the V gene TRBV2; D is ambiguous. The sequencing sample was made of CD4+ T cells from PBMCs. CDR3 bases: TGTGCCAGCAGTGAAGGCCCCTGGGAGCTGTTTTTT. This sequence encodes CASSEGPWELFF.